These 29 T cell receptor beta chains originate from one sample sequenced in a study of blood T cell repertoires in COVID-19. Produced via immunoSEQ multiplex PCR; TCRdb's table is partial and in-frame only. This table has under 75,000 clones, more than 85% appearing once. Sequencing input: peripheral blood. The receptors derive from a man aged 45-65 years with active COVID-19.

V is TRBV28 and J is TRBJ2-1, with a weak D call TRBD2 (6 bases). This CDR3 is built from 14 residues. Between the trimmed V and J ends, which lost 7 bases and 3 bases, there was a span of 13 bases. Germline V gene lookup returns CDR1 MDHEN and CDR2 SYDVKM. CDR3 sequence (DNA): TGTGCCAGCACTTCGGGAGCGGTCTACAATGAGCAGTTCTTC. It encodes CASTSGAVYNEQFF.

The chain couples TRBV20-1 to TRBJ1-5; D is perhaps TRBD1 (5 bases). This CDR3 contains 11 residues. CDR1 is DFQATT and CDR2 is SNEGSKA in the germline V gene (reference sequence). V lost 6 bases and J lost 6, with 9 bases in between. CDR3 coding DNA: TGCAGTGCCGCGGGGGTTCAGCCCCAGCATTTT. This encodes CSAAGVQPQHF.

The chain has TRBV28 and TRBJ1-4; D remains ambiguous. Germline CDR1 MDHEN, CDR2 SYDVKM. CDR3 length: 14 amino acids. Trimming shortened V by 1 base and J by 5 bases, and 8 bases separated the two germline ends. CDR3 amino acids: CASSLSGKNEKLFF. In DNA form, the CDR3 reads TGTGCCAGCAGTTTATCGGGAAAGAATGAAAAACTGTTTTTT.

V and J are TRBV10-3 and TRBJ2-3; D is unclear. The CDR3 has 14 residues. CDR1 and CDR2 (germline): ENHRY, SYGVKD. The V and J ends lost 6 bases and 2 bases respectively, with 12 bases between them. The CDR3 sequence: CAIRVAVSTDTQYF. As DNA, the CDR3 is TGTGCCATCAGGGTCGCGGTATCCACAGATACGCAGTATTTT.

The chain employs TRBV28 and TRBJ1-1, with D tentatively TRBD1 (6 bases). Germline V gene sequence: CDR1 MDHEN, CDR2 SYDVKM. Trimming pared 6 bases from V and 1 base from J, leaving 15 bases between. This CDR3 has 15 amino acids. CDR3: CASSSGETWNTEAFF. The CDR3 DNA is TGTGCCAGCAGCTCAGGGGAAACCTGGAACACTGAAGCTTTCTTT.

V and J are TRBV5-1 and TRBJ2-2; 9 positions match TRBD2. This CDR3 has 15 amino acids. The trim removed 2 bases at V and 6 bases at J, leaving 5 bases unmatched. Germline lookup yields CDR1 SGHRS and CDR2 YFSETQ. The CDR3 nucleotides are TGCGCCAGCAGCTTCTCGCGGGGGGGCGCCGGGGAGCTGTTTTTT. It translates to CASSFSRGGAGELFF.

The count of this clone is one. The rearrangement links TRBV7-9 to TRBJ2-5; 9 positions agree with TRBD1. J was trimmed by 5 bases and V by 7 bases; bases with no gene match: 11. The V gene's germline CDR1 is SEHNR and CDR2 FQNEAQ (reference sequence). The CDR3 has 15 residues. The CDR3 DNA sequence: TGTGCCAGCACCAGCCCGGACAGGGGCATTGAGACCCAGTACTTC. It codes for CASTSPDRGIETQYF.

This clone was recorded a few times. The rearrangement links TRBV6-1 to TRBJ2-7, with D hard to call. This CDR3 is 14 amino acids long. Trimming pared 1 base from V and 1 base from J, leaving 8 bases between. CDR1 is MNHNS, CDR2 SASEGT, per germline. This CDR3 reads CASSEGSGSYEQYF. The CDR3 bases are TGTGCCAGCAGTGAAGGGTCCGGTTCCTACGAGCAGTACTTC.

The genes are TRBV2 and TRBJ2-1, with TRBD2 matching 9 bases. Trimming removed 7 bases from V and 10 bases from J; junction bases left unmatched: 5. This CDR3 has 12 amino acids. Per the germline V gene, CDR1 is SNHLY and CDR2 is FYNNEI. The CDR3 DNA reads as TGTGCCAGCAAAGCGGGAGGTGACGAGCAGTTCTTC. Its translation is CASKAGGDEQFF.

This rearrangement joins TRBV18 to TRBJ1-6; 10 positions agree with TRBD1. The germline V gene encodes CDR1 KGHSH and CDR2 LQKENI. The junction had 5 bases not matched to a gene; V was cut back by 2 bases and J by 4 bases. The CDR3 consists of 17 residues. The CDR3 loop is CASSPFPGQGYNSPLHF. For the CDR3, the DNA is TGTGCCAGCTCACCATTTCCGGGACAGGGGTATAATTCACCCCTCCACTTT.

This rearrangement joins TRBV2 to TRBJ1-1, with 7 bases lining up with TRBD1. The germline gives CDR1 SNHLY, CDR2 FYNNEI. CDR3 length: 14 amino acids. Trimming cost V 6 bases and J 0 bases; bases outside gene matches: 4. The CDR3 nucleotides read TGTGCCAGCAGCCGGGACAGCTTGAACACTGAAGCTTTCTTT. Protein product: CASSRDSLNTEAFF.

For the CDR3, the DNA is TGTGCCAGTAGTAGACGGGGCTCTGGGGCCAACGTCCTGACTTTC. This gives the protein CASSRRGSGANVLTF. This sequence joins TRBV19 and TRBJ2-6, with a weak D call TRBD2 (5 bases). V lost 4 bases and J 0 bases, leaving 7 bases between the germline ends. Germline CDR1 reads LNHDA; CDR2 reads SQIVND (reference sequence). The CDR3 spans 15 residues.

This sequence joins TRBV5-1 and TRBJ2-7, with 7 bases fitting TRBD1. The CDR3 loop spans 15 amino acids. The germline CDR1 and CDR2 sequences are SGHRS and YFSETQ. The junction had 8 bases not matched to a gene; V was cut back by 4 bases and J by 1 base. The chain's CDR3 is CASSLWDSQSYEQYF. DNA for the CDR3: TGCGCCAGCAGCCTGTGGGACAGTCAGTCCTACGAGCAGTACTTC.

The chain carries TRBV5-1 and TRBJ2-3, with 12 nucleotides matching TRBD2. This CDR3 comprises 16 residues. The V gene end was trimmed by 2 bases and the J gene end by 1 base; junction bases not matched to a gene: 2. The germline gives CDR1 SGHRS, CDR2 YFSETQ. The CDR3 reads CASSFTSGGRTDTQYF. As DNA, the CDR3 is TGCGCCAGCAGCTTCACTAGCGGGGGGCGCACAGATACGCAGTATTTT.

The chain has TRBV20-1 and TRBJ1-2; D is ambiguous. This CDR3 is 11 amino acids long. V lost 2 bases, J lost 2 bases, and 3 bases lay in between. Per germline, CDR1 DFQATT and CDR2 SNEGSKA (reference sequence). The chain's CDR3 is CSARLNYGYTF. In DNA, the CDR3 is TGCAGTGCTAGATTAAACTATGGCTACACCTTC.

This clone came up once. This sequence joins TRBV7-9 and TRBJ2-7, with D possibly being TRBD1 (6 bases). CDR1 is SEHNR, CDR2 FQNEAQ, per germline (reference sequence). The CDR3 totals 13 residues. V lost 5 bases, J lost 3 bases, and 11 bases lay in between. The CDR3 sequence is CASSRDTLYEQYF. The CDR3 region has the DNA TGTGCCAGCAGCAGGGACACCCTCTACGAGCAGTACTTC. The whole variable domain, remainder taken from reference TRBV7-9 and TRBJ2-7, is DTGVSQNPRHKITKRGQNVTFRCDPISEHNRLYWYRQTLGQGPEFLTYFQNEAQLEKSRLLSDRFSAERPKGSFSTLEIQRTEQGDSAMYLCASSRDTLYEQYFGPGTRLTVT.

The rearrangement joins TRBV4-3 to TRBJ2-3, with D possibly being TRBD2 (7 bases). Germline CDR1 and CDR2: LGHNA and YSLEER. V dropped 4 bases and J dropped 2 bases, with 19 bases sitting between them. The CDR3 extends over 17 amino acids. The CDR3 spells CASSPSRAGANTDTQYF. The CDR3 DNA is TGCGCCAGCAGCCCCTCGCGGGCGGGGGCGAACACAGATACGCAGTATTTT.

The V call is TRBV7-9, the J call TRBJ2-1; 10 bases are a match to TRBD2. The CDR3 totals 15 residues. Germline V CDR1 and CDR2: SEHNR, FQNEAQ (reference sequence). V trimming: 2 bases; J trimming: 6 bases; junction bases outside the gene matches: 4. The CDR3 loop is CASSLSSGSINEQFF. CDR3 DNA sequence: TGTGCCAGCAGCTTATCTAGCGGGAGTATCAATGAGCAGTTCTTC.

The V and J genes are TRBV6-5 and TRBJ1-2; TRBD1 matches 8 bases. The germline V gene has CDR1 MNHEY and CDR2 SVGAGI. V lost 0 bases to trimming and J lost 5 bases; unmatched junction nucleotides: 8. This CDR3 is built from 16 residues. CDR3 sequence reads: CASSYSVLRGQYGYTF. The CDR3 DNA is TGTGCCAGCAGTTACTCAGTCCTCAGGGGGCAATATGGCTACACCTTC.

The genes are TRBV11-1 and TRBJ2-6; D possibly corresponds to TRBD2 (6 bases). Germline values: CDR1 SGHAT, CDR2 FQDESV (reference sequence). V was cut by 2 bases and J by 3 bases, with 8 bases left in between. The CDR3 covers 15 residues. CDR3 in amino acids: CASSLSGVGANVLTF. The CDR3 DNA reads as TGTGCCAGCAGCTTATCGGGGGTTGGGGCCAACGTCCTGACTTTC.

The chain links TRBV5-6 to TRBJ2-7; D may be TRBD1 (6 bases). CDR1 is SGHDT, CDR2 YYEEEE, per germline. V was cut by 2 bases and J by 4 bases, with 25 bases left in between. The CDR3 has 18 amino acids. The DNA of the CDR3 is TGTGCCAGCAGCTTCATGGGCCCCCCGAGGACAGACTTTTACGAGCAGTACTTC. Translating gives CASSFMGPPRTDFYEQYF. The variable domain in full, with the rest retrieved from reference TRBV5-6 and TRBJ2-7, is DAGVTQSPTHLIKTRGQQVTLRCSPKSGHDTVSWYQQALGQGPQFIFQYYEEEERQRGNFPDRFSGHQFPNYSSELNVNALLLGDSALYLCASSFMGPPRTDFYEQYFGPGTRLTVT.

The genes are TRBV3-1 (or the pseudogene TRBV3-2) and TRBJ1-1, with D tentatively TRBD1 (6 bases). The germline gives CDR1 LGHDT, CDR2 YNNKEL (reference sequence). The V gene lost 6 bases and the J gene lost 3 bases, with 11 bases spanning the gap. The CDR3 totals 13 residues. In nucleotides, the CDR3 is TGTGCCAGCAGTCATCCAGGGGACACTGAAGCTTTCTTT. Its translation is CASSHPGDTEAFF.

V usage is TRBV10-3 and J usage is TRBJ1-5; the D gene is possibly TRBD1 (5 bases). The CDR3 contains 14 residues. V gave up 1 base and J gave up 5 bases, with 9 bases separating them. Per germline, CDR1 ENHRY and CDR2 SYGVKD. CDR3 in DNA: TGTGCCATCAGTGAGTATGGGGCGGATCAGCCCCAGCATTTT. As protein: CAISEYGADQPQHF.

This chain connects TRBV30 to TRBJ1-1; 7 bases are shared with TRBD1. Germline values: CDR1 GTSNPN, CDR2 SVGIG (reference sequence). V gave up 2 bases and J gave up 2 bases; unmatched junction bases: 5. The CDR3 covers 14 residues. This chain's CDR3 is CAWSRGQFNTEAFF. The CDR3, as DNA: TGTGCCTGGAGTCGGGGACAGTTCAACACTGAAGCTTTCTTT. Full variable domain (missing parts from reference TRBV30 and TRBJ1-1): SQTIHQWPATLVQPVGSPLSLECTVEGTSNPNLYWYRQAAGRGLQLLFYSVGIGQISSEVPQNLSASRPQDRQFILSSKKLLLSDSGFYLCAWSRGQFNTEAFFGQGTRLTVV.

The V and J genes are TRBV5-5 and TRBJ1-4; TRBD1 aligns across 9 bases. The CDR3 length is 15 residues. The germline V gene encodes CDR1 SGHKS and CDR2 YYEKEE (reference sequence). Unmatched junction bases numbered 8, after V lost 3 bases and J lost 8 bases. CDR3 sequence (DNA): TGTGCCAGCAGCTCATACACAGGGGGCTGGGAAAAACTGTTTTTT. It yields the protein CASSSYTGGWEKLFF.

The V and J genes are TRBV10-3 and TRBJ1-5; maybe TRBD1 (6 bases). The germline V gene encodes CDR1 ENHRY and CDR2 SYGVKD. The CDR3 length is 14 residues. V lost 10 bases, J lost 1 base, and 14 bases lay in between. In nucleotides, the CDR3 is TGTGCCACCACTCGGGACACCAGCAATCAGCCCCAGCATTTT. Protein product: CATTRDTSNQPQHF.

The CDR3 region is CASSLWLAGGNEQFF. Written as DNA, the CDR3 is TGTGCCAGCAGCTTGTGGCTAGCGGGGGGCAATGAGCAGTTCTTC. This chain uses TRBV5-5 with TRBJ2-1, with 11 positions matching TRBD2. The CDR3 contains 15 residues. V was clipped by 1 base and J by 6 bases; unmatched bases: 3. Germline V gene data show CDR1 as SGHKS and CDR2 as YYEKEE (reference sequence).

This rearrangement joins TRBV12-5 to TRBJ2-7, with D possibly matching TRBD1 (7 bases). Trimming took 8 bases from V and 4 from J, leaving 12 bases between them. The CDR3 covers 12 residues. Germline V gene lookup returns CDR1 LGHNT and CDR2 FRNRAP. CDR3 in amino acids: CASPQGRYEQYF. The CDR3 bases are TGTGCTAGTCCACAGGGGAGGTACGAGCAGTACTTC.

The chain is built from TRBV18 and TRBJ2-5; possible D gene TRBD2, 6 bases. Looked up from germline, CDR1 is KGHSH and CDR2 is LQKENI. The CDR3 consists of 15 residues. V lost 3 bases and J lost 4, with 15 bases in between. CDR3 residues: CASSPPAGLAETQYF. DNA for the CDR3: TGTGCCAGCTCACCCCCCGCGGGGCTGGCAGAGACCCAGTACTTC.